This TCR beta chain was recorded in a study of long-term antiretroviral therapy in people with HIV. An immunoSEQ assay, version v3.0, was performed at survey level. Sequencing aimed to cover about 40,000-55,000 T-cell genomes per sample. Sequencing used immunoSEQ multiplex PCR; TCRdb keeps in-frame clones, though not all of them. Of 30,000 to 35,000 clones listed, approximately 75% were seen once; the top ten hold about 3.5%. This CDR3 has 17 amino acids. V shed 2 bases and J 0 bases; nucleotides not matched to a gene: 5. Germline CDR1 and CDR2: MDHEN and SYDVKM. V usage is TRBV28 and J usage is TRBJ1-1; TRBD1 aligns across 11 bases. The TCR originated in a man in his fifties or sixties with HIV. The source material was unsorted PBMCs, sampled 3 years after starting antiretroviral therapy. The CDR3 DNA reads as TGTGCCAGCAGTTTAAGGACAGGGGGCCGAATGAACACTGAAGCTTTCTTT. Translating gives CASSLRTGGRMNTEAFF.